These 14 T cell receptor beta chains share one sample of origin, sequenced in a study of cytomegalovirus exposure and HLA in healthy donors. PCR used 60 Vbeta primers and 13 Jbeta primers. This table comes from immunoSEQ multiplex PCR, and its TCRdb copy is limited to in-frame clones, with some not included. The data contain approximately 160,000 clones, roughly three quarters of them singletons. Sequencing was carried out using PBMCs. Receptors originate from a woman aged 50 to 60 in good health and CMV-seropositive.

CDR3 sequence (DNA): TGTGCCAGCAGTTTAATGAGGAAGGACAGGGGGCAGATCGGGGAGCTGTTTTTT. This codes for CASSLMRKDRGQIGELFF. J is TRBJ2-2 and V is TRBV27, with TRBD1 identical over 11 bases. CDR3 length: 18 residues. CDR1 MNHEY and CDR2 SMNVEV come from the germline V gene (reference sequence). The V gene end was trimmed by 2 bases and the J gene end by 7 bases; junction bases not matched to a gene: 12.

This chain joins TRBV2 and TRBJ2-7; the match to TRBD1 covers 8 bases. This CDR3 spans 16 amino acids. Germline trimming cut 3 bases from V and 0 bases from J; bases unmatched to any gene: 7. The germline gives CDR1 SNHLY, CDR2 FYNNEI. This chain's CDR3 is CASSESRDRLSYEQYF. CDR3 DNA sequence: TGTGCCAGCAGTGAGTCCCGGGACAGGCTCTCCTACGAGCAGTACTTC.

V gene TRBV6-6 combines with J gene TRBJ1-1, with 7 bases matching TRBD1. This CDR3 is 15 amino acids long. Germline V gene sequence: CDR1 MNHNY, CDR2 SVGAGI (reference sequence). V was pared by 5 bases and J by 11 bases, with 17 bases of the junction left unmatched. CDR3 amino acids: CASSLPPGQHLDAFF. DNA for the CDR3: TGTGCCAGCAGTCTGCCGCCGGGACAGCATTTGGACGCTTTCTTT.

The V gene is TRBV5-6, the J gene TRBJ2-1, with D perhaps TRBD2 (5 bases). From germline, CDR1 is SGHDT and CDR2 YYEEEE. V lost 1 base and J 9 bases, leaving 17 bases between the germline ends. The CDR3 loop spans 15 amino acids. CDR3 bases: TGTGCCAGCAGCTTGTTACCTTATCGTGAGGGTGAGCAGTTCTTC. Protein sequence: CASSLLPYREGEQFF.

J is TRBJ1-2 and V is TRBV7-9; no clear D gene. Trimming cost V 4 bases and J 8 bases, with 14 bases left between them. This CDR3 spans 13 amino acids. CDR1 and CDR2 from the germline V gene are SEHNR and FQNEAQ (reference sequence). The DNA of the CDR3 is TGTGCCAGCAGCTCTATATCCCCTTTAGGCTACACCTTC. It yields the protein CASSSISPLGYTF. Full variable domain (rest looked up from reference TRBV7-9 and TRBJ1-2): DTGVSQNPRHKITKRGQNVTFRCDPISEHNRLYWYRQTLGQGPEFLTYFQNEAQLEKSRLLSDRFSAERPKGSFSTLEIQRTEQGDSAMYLCASSSISPLGYTFGSGTRLTVV.

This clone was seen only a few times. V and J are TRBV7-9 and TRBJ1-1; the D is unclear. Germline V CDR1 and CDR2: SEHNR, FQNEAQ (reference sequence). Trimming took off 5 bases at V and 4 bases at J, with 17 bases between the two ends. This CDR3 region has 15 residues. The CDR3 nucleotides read TGTGCCAGCAGCCCGAGAGGATGGGAGGGCACTGAAGCTTTCTTT. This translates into CASSPRGWEGTEAFF.

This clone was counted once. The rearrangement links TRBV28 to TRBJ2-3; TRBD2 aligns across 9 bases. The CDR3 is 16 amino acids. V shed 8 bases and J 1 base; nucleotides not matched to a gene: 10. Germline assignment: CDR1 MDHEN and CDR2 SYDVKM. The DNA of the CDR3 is TGTGCCAGCGGTCCTCGGGCTAGCGGGGGCACAGATACGCAGTATTTT. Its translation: CASGPRASGGTDTQYF.

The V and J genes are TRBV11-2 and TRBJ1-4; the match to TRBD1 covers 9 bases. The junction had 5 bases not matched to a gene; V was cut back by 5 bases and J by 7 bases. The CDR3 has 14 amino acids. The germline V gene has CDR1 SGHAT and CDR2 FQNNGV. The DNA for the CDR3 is TGTGCCAGCAGCCAACAGGGGGCGGTTGAAAAACTGTTTTTT. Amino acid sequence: CASSQQGAVEKLFF.

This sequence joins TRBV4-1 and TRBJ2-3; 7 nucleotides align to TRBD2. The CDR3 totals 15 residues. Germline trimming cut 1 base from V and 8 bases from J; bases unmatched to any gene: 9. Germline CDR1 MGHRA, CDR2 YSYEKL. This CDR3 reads CASSQGELAMGTQYF. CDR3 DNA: TGCGCCAGCAGCCAAGGGGAACTAGCGATGGGTACGCAGTATTTT.

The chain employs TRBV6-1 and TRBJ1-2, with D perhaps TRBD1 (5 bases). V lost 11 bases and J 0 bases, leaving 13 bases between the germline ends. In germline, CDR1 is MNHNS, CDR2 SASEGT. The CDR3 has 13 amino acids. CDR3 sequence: CASKDRTNYGYTF. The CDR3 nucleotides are TGTGCCTCCAAAGACAGAACTAACTATGGCTACACCTTC.

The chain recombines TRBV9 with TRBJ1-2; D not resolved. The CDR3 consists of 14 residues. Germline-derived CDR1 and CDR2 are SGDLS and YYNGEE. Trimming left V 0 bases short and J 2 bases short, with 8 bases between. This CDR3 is CASSVGGLNYGYTF. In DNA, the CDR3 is TGTGCCAGCAGCGTAGGAGGGCTCAACTATGGCTACACCTTC.

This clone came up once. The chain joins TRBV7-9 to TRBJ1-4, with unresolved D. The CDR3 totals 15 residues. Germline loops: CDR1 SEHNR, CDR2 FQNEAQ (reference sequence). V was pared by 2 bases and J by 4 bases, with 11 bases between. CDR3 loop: CASSLYGRSNEKLFF. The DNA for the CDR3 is TGTGCCAGCAGCTTATATGGCAGAAGTAATGAAAAACTGTTTTTT.

CDR3 coding DNA: TGTGCCAGCAGTGAAGGGCGCGGGACAGAGGATTATGGCTACACCTTC. It translates to CASSEGRGTEDYGYTF. The rearrangement links TRBV2 to TRBJ1-2; 7 bases match TRBD1. This CDR3 is built from 16 residues. V gave up 1 base and J gave up 5 bases; unmatched junction bases: 10. CDR1 and CDR2 from the germline V gene are SNHLY and FYNNEI. The whole variable domain, remainder taken from reference TRBV2 and TRBJ1-2, is EPEVTQTPSHQVTQMGQEVILRCVPISNHLYFYWYRQILGQKVEFLVSFYNNEISEKSEIFDDQFSVERPDGSNFTLKIRSTKLEDSAMYFCASSEGRGTEDYGYTFGSGTRLTVV.

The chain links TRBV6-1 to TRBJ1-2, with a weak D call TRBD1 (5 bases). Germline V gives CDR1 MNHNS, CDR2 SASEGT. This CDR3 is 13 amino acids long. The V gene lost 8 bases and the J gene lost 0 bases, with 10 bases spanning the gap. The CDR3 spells CASGGVANYGYTF. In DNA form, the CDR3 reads TGTGCCAGCGGGGGGGTAGCTAACTATGGCTACACCTTC.